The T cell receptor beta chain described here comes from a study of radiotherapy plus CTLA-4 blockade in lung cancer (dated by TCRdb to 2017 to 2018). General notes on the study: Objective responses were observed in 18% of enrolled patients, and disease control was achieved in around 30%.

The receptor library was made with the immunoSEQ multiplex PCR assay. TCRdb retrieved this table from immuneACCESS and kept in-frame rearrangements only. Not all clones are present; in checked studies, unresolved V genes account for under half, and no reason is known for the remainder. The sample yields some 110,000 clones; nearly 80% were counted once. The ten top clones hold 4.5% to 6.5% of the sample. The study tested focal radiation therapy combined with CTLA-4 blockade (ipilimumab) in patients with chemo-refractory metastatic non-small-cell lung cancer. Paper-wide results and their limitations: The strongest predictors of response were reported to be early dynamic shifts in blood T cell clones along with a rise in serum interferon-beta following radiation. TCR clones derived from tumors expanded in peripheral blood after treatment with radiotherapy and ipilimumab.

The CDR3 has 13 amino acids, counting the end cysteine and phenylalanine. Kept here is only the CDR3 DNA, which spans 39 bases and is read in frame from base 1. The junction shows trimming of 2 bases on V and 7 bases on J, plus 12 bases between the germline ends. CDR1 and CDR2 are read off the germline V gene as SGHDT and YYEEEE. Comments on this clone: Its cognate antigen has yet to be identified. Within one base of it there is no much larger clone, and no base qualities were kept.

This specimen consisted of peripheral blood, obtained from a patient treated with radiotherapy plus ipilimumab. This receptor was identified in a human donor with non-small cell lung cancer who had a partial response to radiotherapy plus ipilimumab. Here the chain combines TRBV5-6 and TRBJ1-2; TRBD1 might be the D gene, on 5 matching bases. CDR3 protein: CASSFQGMAGYTF. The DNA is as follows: TGTGCCAGCAGCTTTCAGGGTATGGCTGGCTACACCTTC.